This T cell receptor beta chain appears in the sequencing data of a study of blood T cells in healthy people across ages. Background on the study: About one barcoded beta molecule per two T cells was the capture yield of template switching.

Total RNA, at least 6 micrograms per sample, was extracted from PBMCs. General study results and limits: PBMC samples, being unsorted, prevented any conclusive comparison of naive and antigen-experienced cells.

Sample-barcoded 5' priming and a J-beta primer mix drove a second PCR of 7 to 11 cycles. TCRdb redid the calling of the 5' RACE reads with MiXCR, one entry per CDR3 protein. The repertoire holds some 800,000 distinct CDR3 sequences, with roughly 25% as singletons. CDR3 length: 14 residues. Germline CDR1 is MNHEY and CDR2 is SVGEGT. As concerns this clonotype: The antigen is not known.

The sample was also linked to a second study, of T cells of mothers and their children.

What was sequenced was blood. The chain carries TRBV6-2 or TRBV6-3 and TRBJ2-5; D unresolved. TRBJ2-7 matches the DNA end more closely, so the J call is doubtful. This TCR was recovered from a boy aged 5-17 years in good health. The CDR3 protein is CASGYGPRTSEQYF. The CDR3, as DNA: TGTGCCAGCGGATACGGGCCAAGAACCTCCGAGCAGTACTTC.